Sequencing of this T cell receptor (beta chain) was carried out in a study of T cells in Graves' hyperthyroidism and ophthalmopathy. There are 15 residues in the CDR3. The V end was cut by 6 bases, the J end by 2 bases, with 17 bases between. The germline V gene encodes CDR1 MDHEN and CDR2 SYDVKM. Findings and limits, study-wide: Ophthalmopathy was model-predicted a median about 6.9 months pre-onset.

This clonotype showed up just a few times. Its matching antigen is unknown. Amplification of TCR beta CDR3 regions used RNA as the template. TCR CDR3 regions were first amplified by RT-PCR with HTBI primers. Each CDR3 protein gets one entry after TCRdb re-called the multiplex PCR reads with MiXCR. The table has around 600,000 distinct CDR3 sequences, roughly 15% seen once. The sequence was obtained from a woman in her 50s with Graves' ophthalmopathy. Material: blood. V usage is TRBV28 and J usage is TRBJ2-7, with TRBD2 as a possible D gene (6 bases). CDR3 sequence (DNA): TGTGCCAGCAGGCGGGACCTAATGAGGGCCTACGAGCAGTACTTC. As protein: CASRRDLMRAYEQYF.